These T cell receptor beta chains were read from a single sample in a study of siplizumab effects on memory and regulatory T cells. Libraries were prepared by immunoSEQ multiplex PCR; TCRdb keeps only in-frame clonotypes and omits some of them. The repertoire has roughly 70,000 clones, 85% to 95% of them found once; the top ten carry 4.5% to 5%. Source material: CD8+ T cells sorted from blood. The receptor source for this set is a human donor in good health. Each CDR3 is given with its conserved first and last residue. A D gene is named only where the DNA matches it firmly. Clone size is not always given. Where it is, it says once, few, many or a class for expanded clones.

TRBV7-9	.	.	TRBJ2-1	CASSLKLQGEQFF	TGTGCCAGCAGCTTAAAGCTACAAGGTGAGCAGTTCTTC
TRBV29-1	.	.	TRBJ2-7	CSVPGAQTYEQYF	TGCAGCGTTCCGGGGGCGCAAACCTACGAGCAGTACTTC
TRBV7-9	few	.	TRBJ1-1	CASSFRVGTEAFF	TGTGCCAGCAGCTTTAGGGTCGGCACTGAAGCTTTCTTT
TRBV30	.	.	TRBJ2-7	CAWSVLGRTESSYEQYF	TGTGCCTGGAGTGTACTCGGCCGGACGGAAAGCTCCTACGAGCAGTACTTC
TRBV27	once	TRBD2	TRBJ2-2	CASALAGAGELFF	TGTGCCAGCGCTTTAGCGGGGGCCGGGGAGCTGTTTTTT
TRBV11-2	few	.	TRBJ1-3	CASQGAPSGNTIYF	TGTGCCAGCCAGGGCGCCCCCTCTGGAAACACCATATATTTT
TRBV11-3	.	TRBD1	TRBJ2-5	CASSTRQGGGETQYF	TGTGCCAGCAGCACTCGACAGGGTGGGGGTGAGACCCAGTACTTC
TRBV5-1	.	.	TRBJ2-1	CASSGGGTYNEQFF	TGCGCCAGCAGCGGTGGGGGCACCTACAATGAGCAGTTCTTC
TRBV7-8	.	.	TRBJ1-4	CASSLAPDYATNEKLFF	TGTGCCAGCAGCTTAGCCCCGGACTATGCAACTAATGAAAAACTGTTTTTT
TRBV27	.	TRBD2	TRBJ2-3	CASTLARGGATDTQYF	TGTGCCAGCACGCTAGCTCGCGGGGGGGCCACAGATACGCAGTATTTT
TRBV7-9	few	.	TRBJ1-6	CASSLDSQNSPLHF	TGTGCCAGCAGCTTAGACAGTCAAAATTCACCCCTCCACTTT
TRBV30	.	.	TRBJ1-2	CAWSDSGAPGYTF	TGTGCCTGGAGTGATTCTGGGGCTCCTGGCTACACCTTC
TRBV9	.	.	TRBJ1-1	CASKGVEGRTNTEAFF	TGTGCCAGCAAGGGGGTGGAGGGACGGACCAACACTGAAGCTTTCTTT
TRBV7-9	.	.	TRBJ2-1	CASSLGGDYNEQFF	TGTGCCAGCAGCTTAGGTGGAGATTACAATGAGCAGTTCTTC
TRBV4-1	few	TRBD2	TRBJ2-1	CASSRDGVLAGYNEQFF	TGCGCCAGCAGCCGGGACGGTGTACTAGCGGGGTACAATGAGCAGTTCTTC
TRBV9	.	.	TRBJ1-1	CASSAGDLRTEAFF	TGTGCCAGCAGTGCCGGGGACCTCCGGACTGAAGCTTTCTTT
TRBV29-1	.	TRBD2	TRBJ2-2	CSVAGTSPTGELFF	TGCAGCGTAGCCGGGACTAGCCCCACCGGGGAGCTGTTTTTT
TRBV15	.	TRBD1	TRBJ2-5	CATTQGADQETQYF	TGTGCCACAACTCAGGGGGCAGACCAAGAGACCCAGTACTTC
TRBV6-4	.	.	TRBJ1-1	CASSGPQGAAFF	TGTGCCAGCAGTGGACCCCAAGGGGCGGCTTTCTTT
TRBV28	.	.	TRBJ2-7	CASSNYEQYF	TGTGCCAGCAGTAATTACGAGCAGTACTTC
TRBV6-5	.	.	TRBJ1-4	CASSYVNEKLFF	TGTGCCAGCAGTTACGTAAATGAAAAACTGTTTTTT
TRBV4-3	.	.	TRBJ2-5	CASSQDRTQETQYF	TGCGCCAGCAGCCAAGACAGGACCCAAGAGACCCAGTACTTC
TRBV6-4	.	TRBD1	TRBJ2-1	CASRGGTGSDRDPYNEQFF	TGTGCCAGCAGAGGAGGGACAGGGTCAGATCGTGACCCTTACAATGAGCAGTTCTTC
TRBV19	.	.	TRBJ2-7	CASSITGDSYEQYF	TGTGCCAGTAGTATTACCGGGGACTCCTACGAGCAGTACTTC
TRBV27	.	.	TRBJ1-5	CASSLGANQPQHF	TGTGCCAGCAGTTTAGGGGCCAATCAGCCCCAGCATTTT
TRBV15	.	.	TRBJ2-7	CATSRELGNEQYF	TGTGCCACCAGCAGAGAACTCGGGAACGAGCAGTACTTC
TRBV27	.	.	TRBJ2-1	CASSSPQGGSYNEQFF	TGTGCCAGCAGTTCACCCCAGGGGGGGTCCTACAATGAGCAGTTCTTC
TRBV7-8	.	TRBD1	TRBJ1-1	CASSQGVGDTEAFF	TGTGCCAGCAGCCAGGGGGTGGGGGACACTGAAGCTTTCTTT
TRBV7-9	.	.	TRBJ2-1	CASSSYGVYNEQFF	TGTGCCAGCAGCTCCTATGGGGTATACAATGAGCAGTTCTTC
TRBV7-9	few	.	TRBJ1-6	CASSVLGEFNSPLHF	TGTGCCAGCAGCGTGCTAGGGGAATTTAATTCACCCCTCCACTTT
TRBV9	.	.	TRBJ1-2	CASSNRVGPNYGYTF	TGTGCCAGCAGCAACAGGGTAGGCCCTAACTATGGCTACACCTTC
TRBV4-3	once	.	TRBJ2-5	CASSQTFAGSAAQETQYF	TGCGCCAGCAGCCAAACGTTCGCGGGATCGGCCGCCCAAGAGACCCAGTACTTC
TRBV7-9	once	.	TRBJ1-4	CASSLGQGMGKEKLFF	TGTGCCAGCAGCTTAGGGCAGGGAATGGGGAAAGAAAAACTGTTTTTT
TRBV6-6	.	.	TRBJ2-7	CASSFLGTDFYEQYF	TGTGCCAGCAGTTTCCTCGGGACCGATTTCTACGAGCAGTACTTC
TRBV7-6	.	.	TRBJ1-2	CASSLNREEYYF	TGTGCCAGCAGCTTAAACAGGGAAGAATATTACTTC
TRBV6-1	.	TRBD2	TRBJ2-5	CASREPGLAGGPGETLYF	TGTGCCAGCAGGGAACCGGGACTAGCGGGGGGGCCCGGGGAGACCCTATACTTC
TRBV12-5	.	.	TRBJ2-1	CASGLVRGRRFF	TGTGCTAGTGGTTTGGTTAGGGGAAGACGGTTCTTC